These 5 T cell receptor beta chains originate from one sample sequenced in a study of blood T cell repertoires in COVID-19. TCRdb's table, derived via immunoSEQ multiplex PCR, lists solely in-frame clones and lacks some. This sample has more than 300,000 clones; 70% to 90% occur once, and the top ten carry under 11%. Sequencing was performed on peripheral blood. Receptors originate from a woman younger than 45 with COVID-19, enrolled during active disease.

This clone was detected only once. The chain couples TRBV11-2 to TRBJ2-7, with 9 bases fitting TRBD1. V lost 6 bases to trimming and J lost 5 bases; unmatched junction nucleotides: 2. Germline lookup yields CDR1 SGHAT and CDR2 FQNNGV. There are 12 residues in the CDR3. This CDR3 is CASRTGGDEQYF. The CDR3 nucleotides read TGTGCCAGCAGGACAGGGGGGGACGAGCAGTACTTC.

The genes are TRBV7-2 and TRBJ2-1; D is uncertain. The CDR3 contains 13 residues. Germline loops: CDR1 SGHTA, CDR2 FQGNSA. Trimming shortened V by 10 bases and J by 2 bases, and 12 bases separated the two germline ends. The CDR3, as DNA: TGTGCCACCTTGGAGCCCCCCTACAATGAGCAGTTCTTC. Its translation: CATLEPPYNEQFF.

This chain uses TRBV5-5 with TRBJ2-3, with D possibly being TRBD2 (5 bases). This CDR3 has 14 residues. Germline loops: CDR1 SGHKS, CDR2 YYEKEE (reference sequence). V was clipped by 2 bases and J by 3 bases, with 10 bases between them. CDR3 in amino acids: CASSLVSGTDTQYF. In DNA, the CDR3 is TGTGCCAGCAGCTTAGTCTCGGGGACAGATACGCAGTATTTT.

This chain joins TRBV10-2 and TRBJ2-5; no reliable D call. The V and J ends lost 4 bases and 4 bases respectively, with 16 bases between them. This CDR3 is 15 amino acids long. Germline CDR1 and CDR2: WSHSY and SAAADI. CDR3 coding DNA: TGCGCCAGCAGTGGGGTTGGGCGCTCATTAGAGACCCAGTACTTC. Protein sequence: CASSGVGRSLETQYF.

The rearrangement joins TRBV2 to TRBJ2-7; D is ambiguous. CDR1 SNHLY and CDR2 FYNNEI come from the germline V gene. Trimming removed 8 bases from V and 4 bases from J, with 12 bases in between. The CDR3 is 12 residues long. The CDR3: CASLASSYEQYF. The CDR3 DNA sequence: TGTGCCAGCTTGGCCTCAAGTTACGAGCAGTACTTC.